This is a list of T cell receptor beta chains from one sample in a study of radiotherapy plus CTLA-4 blockade in lung cancer. Libraries were prepared by immunoSEQ multiplex PCR; TCRdb keeps only in-frame clonotypes and omits some of them. The table shows about 51,000 clones, with about 76% occurring only once. Here the sequenced sample was peripheral blood, taken from a patient treated with radiotherapy plus ipilimumab. These receptor sequences come from a human donor with non-small cell lung cancer who had a complete response to radiotherapy plus ipilimumab. CDR3s include the opening cysteine and the closing phenylalanine or tryptophan. Fields, in order: CDR3 protein, CDR3 DNA, J gene, clone size, V gene, D gene. The D gene is left open where the match is weak. Clone size is shown for a subset of rows, as once, few, many or a class of expanded clone.

CASSLSVDRASYGYTF,TGTGCCAGCAGTTTATCGGTTGACAGGGCGAGCTATGGCTACACCTTC,TRBJ1-2,once,TRBV27,TRBD1
CASSWEGVRGEQYF,TGTGCCAGCAGCTGGGAGGGGGTGAGGGGCGAGCAGTACTTC,TRBJ2-7,.,TRBV7-2,.
CASSFGQAGNTIYF,TGTGCCAGCTCATTCGGACAGGCTGGAAACACCATATATTTT,TRBJ1-3,.,TRBV18,TRBD1
CATLTGRGYNEQFF,TGTGCCACTTTGACAGGGAGAGGGTACAATGAGCAGTTCTTC,TRBJ2-1,.,TRBV6-5,TRBD1
CASTPGTANNEQFF,TGTGCCAGCACCCCCGGGACAGCCAACAATGAGCAGTTCTTC,TRBJ2-1,.,TRBV9,TRBD1
CASSLTGSGNTIYF,TGTGCCAGCAGCTTGACAGGCTCTGGAAACACCATATATTTT,TRBJ1-3,.,TRBV5-6,.
CASTEAGPYEQYF,TGCGCCAGCACTGAGGCAGGCCCCTACGAGCAGTACTTC,TRBJ2-7,.,TRBV10-2,.
CAWSVRGTQYF,TGTGCCTGGAGTGTACGGGGGACCCAGTACTTC,TRBJ2-5,.,TRBV30,.
CASSSGTSDEQFF,TGTGCCAGCAGTTCCGGGACTAGCGATGAGCAGTTCTTC,TRBJ2-1,.,TRBV6-4,TRBD2
CASSLIGLAGGLTHLSTDTQYF,TGTGCCAGCAGCTTGATAGGACTAGCGGGGGGCTTGACTCACCTTAGCACAGATACGCAGTATTTT,TRBJ2-3,.,TRBV13,TRBD2
CASSPGGEAFF,TGCGCCAGCAGCCCGGGGGGGGAAGCTTTCTTT,TRBJ1-1,.,TRBV5-1,.
CASSRGGQGLEPQHF,TGTGCCAGCAGCCGTGGAGGACAGGGGTTGGAGCCCCAGCATTTT,TRBJ1-5,once,TRBV6-5,TRBD1
CATSRDQYGYTF,TGTGCCACCAGCAGAGATCAATATGGCTACACCTTC,TRBJ1-2,.,TRBV15,.
CASGLGTSTDTQYF,TGTGCTAGTGGTTTGGGGACTAGCACAGATACGCAGTATTTT,TRBJ2-3,.,TRBV12-5,.
CASSSAAGGRRLGTDTQYF,TGTGCCAGCAGTTCCGCCGCGGGGGGGCGTCGGCTAGGGACAGATACGCAGTATTTT,TRBJ2-3,.,TRBV28,TRBD2
CASSQRTVSGNTIYF,TGTGCCAGCAGCCAACGAACAGTTTCTGGAAACACCATATATTTT,TRBJ1-3,.,TRBV11-2,.
CASTGTGGIAFF,TGTGCCAGCACCGGGACAGGCGGGATAGCTTTCTTT,TRBJ1-1,.,TRBV19,TRBD1
CASSSKGGGGDTQYF,TGTGCCAGCAGCTCTAAGGGGGGGGGCGGAGATACGCAGTATTTT,TRBJ2-3,.,TRBV5-4,.
CASSKDTSSYNEQFF,TGTGCCAGCAGTAAGGACACGAGCTCCTACAATGAGCAGTTCTTC,TRBJ2-1,.,TRBV6-5,.
CASSPNRPKNTEAFF,TGTGCCAGCTCACCGAACAGGCCTAAGAACACTGAAGCTTTCTTT,TRBJ1-1,few,TRBV18,.
CASSPTSGTSTDTQYF,TGCGCCAGCAGCCCGACTAGCGGGACTAGCACAGATACGCAGTATTTT,TRBJ2-3,.,TRBV4-1,TRBD2
CASSRGTVRDTQYF,TGTGCCAGCAGCCGGGGGACAGTTCGGGATACGCAGTATTTT,TRBJ2-3,few,TRBV5-6,.
CASTGDPSGELFF,TGTGCCAGCACGGGGGACCCCTCCGGGGAGCTGTTTTTT,TRBJ2-2,few,TRBV6-5,.
CASSSPTQPDTQYF,TGTGCCAGCAGCTCCCCGACTCAGCCAGATACGCAGTATTTT,TRBJ2-3,few,TRBV7-9,.
CASSLVQQETQYF,TGTGCTAGCAGCTTAGTTCAGCAAGAGACCCAGTACTTC,TRBJ2-5,.,TRBV7-7,.
CASSSGQGNNSPLHF,TGTGCCAGCAGTTCGGGACAGGGGAATAATTCACCCCTCCACTTT,TRBJ1-6,.,TRBV2,TRBD1
CASSYSSRFNEKLFF,TGTGCCAGCAGTTACTCTTCCCGGTTTAATGAAAAACTGTTTTTT,TRBJ1-4,.,TRBV6-5,.
CASSYGAGGSLSYTF,TGTGCCAGCAGCTATGGGGCAGGGGGCTCTCTAAGCTACACCTTC,TRBJ1-2,.,TRBV5-4,TRBD1
CASSQNRELAKNIQYF,TGTGCCAGCAGCCAGAACAGGGAATTAGCCAAAAACATTCAGTACTTC,TRBJ2-4,.,TRBV7-9,.
CASKGTSGGVGAGELFF,TGTGCCAGTAAGGGGACTAGCGGGGGGGTAGGAGCCGGGGAGCTGTTTTTT,TRBJ2-2,.,TRBV19,TRBD2
CATSRNPGLANNEQFF,TGTGCCACCAGCAGAAACCCGGGACTAGCCAACAATGAGCAGTTCTTC,TRBJ2-1,.,TRBV15,TRBD2
CASSLLPTGTGSGAFF,TGTGCCAGCAGTTTACTACCTACCGGGACAGGCTCTGGAGCTTTCTTT,TRBJ1-1,medium-sized,TRBV27,TRBD1